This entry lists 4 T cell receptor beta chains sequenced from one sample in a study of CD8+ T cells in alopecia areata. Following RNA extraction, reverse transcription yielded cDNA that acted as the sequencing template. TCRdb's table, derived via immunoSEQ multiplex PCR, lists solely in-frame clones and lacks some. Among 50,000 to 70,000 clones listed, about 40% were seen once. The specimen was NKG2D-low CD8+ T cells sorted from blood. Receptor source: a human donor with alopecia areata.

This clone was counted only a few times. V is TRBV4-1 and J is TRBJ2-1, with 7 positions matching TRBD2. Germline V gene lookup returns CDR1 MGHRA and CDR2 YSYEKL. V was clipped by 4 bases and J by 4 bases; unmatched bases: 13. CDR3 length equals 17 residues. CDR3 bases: TGCGCCAGCAGCCTCAAGGCTGGCGGGAGCGATTACAATGAGCAGTTCTTC. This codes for CASSLKAGGSDYNEQFF.

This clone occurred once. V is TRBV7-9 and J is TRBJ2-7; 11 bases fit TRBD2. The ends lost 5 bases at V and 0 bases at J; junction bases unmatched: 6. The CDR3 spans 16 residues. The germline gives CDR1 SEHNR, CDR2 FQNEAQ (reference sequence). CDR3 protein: CASSTRLAGISYEQYF. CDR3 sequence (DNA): TGTGCCAGCAGCACCCGACTAGCGGGGATCTCCTACGAGCAGTACTTC.

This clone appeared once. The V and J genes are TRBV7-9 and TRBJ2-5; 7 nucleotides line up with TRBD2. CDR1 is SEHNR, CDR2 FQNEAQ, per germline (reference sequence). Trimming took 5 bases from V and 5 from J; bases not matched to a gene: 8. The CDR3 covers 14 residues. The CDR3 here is CASSVQTSWETQYF. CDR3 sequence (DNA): TGTGCCAGCAGCGTACAGACTAGCTGGGAGACCCAGTACTTC.

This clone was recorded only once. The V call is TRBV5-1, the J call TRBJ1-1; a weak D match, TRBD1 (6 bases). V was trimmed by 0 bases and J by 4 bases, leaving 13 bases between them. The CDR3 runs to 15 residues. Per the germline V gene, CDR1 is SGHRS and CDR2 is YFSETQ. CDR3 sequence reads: CASSLASGGGTEAFF. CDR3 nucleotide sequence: TGCGCCAGCAGCTTGGCCAGCGGAGGGGGCACTGAAGCTTTCTTT.